This T cell receptor (beta chain) was sequenced for a study of beta chain features in type 1 diabetes. General study findings and limits: Type 1 diabetes patients showed fewer insertions and more deletions at VDJ junctions. Among patients with Type 1 diabetes, TCRB CDR3s were moderately but significantly shorter in every one of the four CD4+ subsets.

For this clone: Antigen unknown.

Deletions cut 8 bases from V and 3 bases from J, with 7 bases between. The CDR3 consists of 11 residues. Germline V gene data show CDR1 as MNHEY and CDR2 as SVGAGI. Isolated RNA was reverse transcribed in full, so expressed TCRB transcripts were sequenced. Profiled with immunoSEQ multiplex PCR; TCRdb holds only in-frame clones, not every one. The sample lists around 140,000 clones; around 13% were seen once. The V gene is TRBV6-5, the J gene TRBJ1-2; D unclear. This TCR derives from a man aged 18 to 35 with type 1 diabetes. The material sequenced was central memory CD4+ T cells from blood. The CDR3 sequence: CASGRDYGYTF. The CDR3 nucleotides read TGTGCCAGCGGGAGGGACTATGGCTACACCTTC.